A single T cell receptor beta chain is shown here with its context. As yet, its antigen is unknown. The assay was immunoSEQ multiplex PCR, and TCRdb's table has in-frame clones only and misses some. In the table there are approximately 81,000 clones, about nine tenths of which are singletons. This record comes from a study of graft-versus-host responses after intestinal transplantation. As for the study in general: Every recipient had anti-thymocyte globulin induction and roughly three years of tacrolimus plus steroids. Study results and caveats: Recipient-marrow GvH clones were detected, some having first appeared in ileum or blood.

The CDR3 length is 15 residues. J was trimmed by 3 bases and V by 6 bases; bases with no gene match: 7. Germline V lookup: CDR1 MDHEN, CDR2 SYDVKM. The sample consisted of unstimulated CD8+ T cells sorted from spleen or lymph node cells, taken before transplant. The genes are TRBV28 and TRBJ2-1, with 8 positions matching TRBD1. The clonotype comes from a human donor who was the organ donor for an intestinal transplant. DNA of the CDR3: TGTGCCAGCAGCCACCACAGGGGGATCTACAATGAGCAGTTCTTC. Translated, it gives CASSHHRGIYNEQFF.